This TCR beta chain was obtained from a study of shared clonotypes between healthy human individuals. Study-wide results and caveats: Limited genetic and exposure-history diversity came from having few donors.

Points on this clone: Its antigen is not known.

Splitting of each subset's genomic DNA was done evenly across several immunoSEQ plates. Sequenced by immunoSEQ multiplex PCR; TCRdb stores in-frame clones only, minus some. The sample contains approximately 2,000,000 clones, 80% to 95% of which appear only once. CDR1 and CDR2 (germline): SGHTA, FQGNSA. V lost 2 bases, J lost 7 bases, and 9 bases lay in between. The CDR3 has 13 residues. Selected positively for CCR7 and CD45RO-negative, naive CD8 cells excluded terminally differentiated effector memory CD45RA+ cells. The receptor was isolated from a man aged 18-30 years in good health. Some clones in this sample may be carry-over from other donors' samples. The sequencing sample was made of naive CD8+ T cells from PBMCs. The chain combines TRBV7-2 with TRBJ2-1; tentative D call: TRBD2 (6 bases). CDR3: CASSLSLANEQFF. CDR3 coding DNA: TGTGCCAGCAGCTTAAGTCTAGCGAATGAGCAGTTCTTC.